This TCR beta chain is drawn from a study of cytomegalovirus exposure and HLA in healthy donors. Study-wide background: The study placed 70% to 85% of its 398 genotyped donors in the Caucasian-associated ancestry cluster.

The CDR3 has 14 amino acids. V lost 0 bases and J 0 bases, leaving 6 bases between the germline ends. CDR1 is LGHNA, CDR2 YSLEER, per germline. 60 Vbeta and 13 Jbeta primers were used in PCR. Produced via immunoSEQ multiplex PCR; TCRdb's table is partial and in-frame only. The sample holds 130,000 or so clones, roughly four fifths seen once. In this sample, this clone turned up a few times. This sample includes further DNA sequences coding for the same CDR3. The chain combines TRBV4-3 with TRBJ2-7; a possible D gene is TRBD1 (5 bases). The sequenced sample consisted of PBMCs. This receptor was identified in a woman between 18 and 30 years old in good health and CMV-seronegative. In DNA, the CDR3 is TGCGCCAGCAGCCAAGATAGGGGCTCCTACGAGCAGTACTTC. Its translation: CASSQDRGSYEQYF.